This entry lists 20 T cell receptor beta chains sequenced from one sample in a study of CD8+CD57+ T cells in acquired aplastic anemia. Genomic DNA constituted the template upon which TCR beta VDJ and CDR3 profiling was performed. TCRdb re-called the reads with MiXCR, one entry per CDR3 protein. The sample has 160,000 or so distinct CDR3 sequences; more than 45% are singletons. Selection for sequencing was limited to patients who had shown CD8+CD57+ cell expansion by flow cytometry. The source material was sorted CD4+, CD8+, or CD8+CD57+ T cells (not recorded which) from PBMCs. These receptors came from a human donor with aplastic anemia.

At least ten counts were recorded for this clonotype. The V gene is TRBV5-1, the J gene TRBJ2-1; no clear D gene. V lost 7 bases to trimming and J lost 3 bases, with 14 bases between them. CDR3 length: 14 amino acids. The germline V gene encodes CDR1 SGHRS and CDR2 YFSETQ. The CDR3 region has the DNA TGCGCCAGCTCCATTCAGTTAGACTACAATGAGCAGTTCTTC. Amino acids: CASSIQLDYNEQFF.

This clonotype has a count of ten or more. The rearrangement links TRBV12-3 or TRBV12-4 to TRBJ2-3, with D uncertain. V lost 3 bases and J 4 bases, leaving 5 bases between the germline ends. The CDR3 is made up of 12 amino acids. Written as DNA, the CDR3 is TGTGCCAGCAGTTTTCGCCCAGATACGCAGTATTTT. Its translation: CASSFRPDTQYF.

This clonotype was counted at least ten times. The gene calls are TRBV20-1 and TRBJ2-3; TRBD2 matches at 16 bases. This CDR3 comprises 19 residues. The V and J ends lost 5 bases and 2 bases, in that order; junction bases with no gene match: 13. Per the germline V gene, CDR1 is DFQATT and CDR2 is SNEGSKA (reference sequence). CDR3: CSAGPGLAGGLRNTDTQYF. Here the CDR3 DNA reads TGCAGTGCTGGACCGGGACTAGCGGGAGGGCTGCGCAACACAGATACGCAGTATTTT.

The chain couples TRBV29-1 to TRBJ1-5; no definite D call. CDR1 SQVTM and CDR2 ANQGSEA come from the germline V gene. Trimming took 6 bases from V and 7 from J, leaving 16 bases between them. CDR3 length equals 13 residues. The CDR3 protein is CSVASSGGQPQHF. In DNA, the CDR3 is TGCAGCGTCGCCAGCAGTGGAGGGCAGCCCCAGCATTTT.

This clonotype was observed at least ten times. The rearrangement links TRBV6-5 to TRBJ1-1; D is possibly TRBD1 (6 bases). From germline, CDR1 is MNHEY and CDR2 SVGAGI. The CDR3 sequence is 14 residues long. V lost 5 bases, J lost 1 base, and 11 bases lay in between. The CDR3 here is CASSPNRENTEAFF. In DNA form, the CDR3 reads TGTGCCAGCAGTCCCAACAGGGAGAACACTGAAGCTTTCTTT.

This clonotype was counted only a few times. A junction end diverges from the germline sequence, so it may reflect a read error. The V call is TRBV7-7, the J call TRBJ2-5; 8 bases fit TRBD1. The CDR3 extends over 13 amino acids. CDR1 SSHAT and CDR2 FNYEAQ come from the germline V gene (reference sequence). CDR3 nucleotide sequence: TGTGCTAGCAGCTGGGACAGGAGGGAGACCCAGTACTTC. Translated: CASSWDRRETQYF.

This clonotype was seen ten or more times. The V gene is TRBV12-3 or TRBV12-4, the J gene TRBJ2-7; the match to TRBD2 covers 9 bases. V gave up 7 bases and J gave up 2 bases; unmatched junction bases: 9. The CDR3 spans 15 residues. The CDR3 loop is CASIGGASGAYEQYF. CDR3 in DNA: TGTGCCAGCATCGGAGGGGCTAGCGGGGCCTACGAGCAGTACTTC.

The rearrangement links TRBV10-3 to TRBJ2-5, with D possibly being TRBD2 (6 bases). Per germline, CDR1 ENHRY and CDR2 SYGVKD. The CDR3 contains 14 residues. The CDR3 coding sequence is TGTGCTAGAGACGCCGGGGGATTGCGAGAGACCCAGTACTTC. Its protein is CARDAGGLRETQYF.

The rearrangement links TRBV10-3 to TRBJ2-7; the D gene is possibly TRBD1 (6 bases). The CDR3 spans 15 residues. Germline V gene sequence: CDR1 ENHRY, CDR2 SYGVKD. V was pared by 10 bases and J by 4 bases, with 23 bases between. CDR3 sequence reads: CASSPERTEPYEQYF. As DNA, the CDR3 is TGTGCCAGCAGCCCCGAGAGGACAGAGCCTTACGAGCAGTACTTC.

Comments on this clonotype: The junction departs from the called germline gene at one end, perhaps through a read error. CDR3 in DNA: TGTGGGCAGGGAGGGACCGGGGAGCTGTTTTTT. Its translation: CGQGGTGELFF. The chain is built from TRBV29-1 and TRBJ2-2; 7 bases are shared with TRBD2. Germline assignment: CDR1 SQVTM and CDR2 ANQGSEA. The CDR3 loop spans 11 amino acids.

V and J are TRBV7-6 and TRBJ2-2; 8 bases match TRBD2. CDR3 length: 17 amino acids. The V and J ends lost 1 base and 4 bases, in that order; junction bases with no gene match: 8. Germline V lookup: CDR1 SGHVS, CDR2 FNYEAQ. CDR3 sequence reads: CASSLGGTSGVTGELFF. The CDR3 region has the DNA TGTGCCAGCAGCTTAGGGGGCACTAGCGGAGTCACCGGGGAGCTGTTTTTT.

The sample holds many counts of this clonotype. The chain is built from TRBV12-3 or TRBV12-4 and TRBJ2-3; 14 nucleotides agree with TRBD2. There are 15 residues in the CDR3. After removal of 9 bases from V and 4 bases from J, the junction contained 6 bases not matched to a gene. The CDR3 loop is CASRRTSGRPDTQYF. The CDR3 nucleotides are TGTGCCAGTCGTCGGACTAGCGGGAGGCCAGATACGCAGTATTTT.

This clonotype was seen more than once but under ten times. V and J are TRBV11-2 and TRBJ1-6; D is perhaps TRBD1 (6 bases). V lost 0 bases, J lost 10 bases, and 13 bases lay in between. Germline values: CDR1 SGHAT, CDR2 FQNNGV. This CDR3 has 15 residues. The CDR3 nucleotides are TGTGCCAGCAGCTTAGAGGGGGGCCCTAGATCACCCCTCCACTTT. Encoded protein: CASSLEGGPRSPLHF.

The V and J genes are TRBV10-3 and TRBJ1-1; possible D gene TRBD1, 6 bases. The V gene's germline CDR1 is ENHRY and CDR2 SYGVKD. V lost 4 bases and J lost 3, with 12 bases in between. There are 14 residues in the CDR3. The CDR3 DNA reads TGTGCCATCAGTGGGACAGTAGGATACACTGAAGCTTTCTTT. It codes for CAISGTVGYTEAFF.

CDR3 nucleotide sequence: TGTGCCAGCAGCCCGCAGGGGACCTCTGGAAACACCATATATTTT. The encoded protein is CASSPQGTSGNTIYF. This sequence joins TRBV7-2 and TRBJ1-3; TRBD1 is a possible D gene (6 bases). Germline V CDR1 and CDR2: SGHTA, FQGNSA. The CDR3 length is 15 residues. Trimming pared 5 bases from V and 0 bases from J, leaving 11 bases between. Using reference TRBV7-2 and TRBJ1-3 for the parts outside the CDR3, the full variable domain is GAGVSQSPSNKVTEKGKDVELRCDPISGHTALYWYRQSLGQGLEFLIYFQGNSAPDKSGLPSDRFSAERTGGSVSTLTIQRTQQEDSAVYLCASSPQGTSGNTIYFGEGSWLTVV.

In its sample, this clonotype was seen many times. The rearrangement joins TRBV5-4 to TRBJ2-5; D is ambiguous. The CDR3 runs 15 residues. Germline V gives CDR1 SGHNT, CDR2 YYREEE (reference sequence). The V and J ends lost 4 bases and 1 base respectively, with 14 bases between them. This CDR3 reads CASSRSGAVQETQYF. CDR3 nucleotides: TGTGCCAGCAGCCGGTCGGGTGCGGTCCAAGAGACCCAGTACTTC.

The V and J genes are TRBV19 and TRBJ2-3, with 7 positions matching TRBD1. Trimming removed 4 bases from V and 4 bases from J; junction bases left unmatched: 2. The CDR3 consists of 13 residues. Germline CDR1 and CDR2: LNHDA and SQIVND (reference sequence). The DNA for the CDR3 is TGTGCCAGTAGTACCACAGGGGCAGATACGCAGTATTTT. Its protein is CASSTTGADTQYF.

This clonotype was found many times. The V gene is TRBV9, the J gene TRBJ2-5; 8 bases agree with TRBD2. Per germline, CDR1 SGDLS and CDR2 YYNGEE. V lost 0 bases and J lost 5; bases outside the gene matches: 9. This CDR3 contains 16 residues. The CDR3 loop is CASSVDSGGRRETQYF. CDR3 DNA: TGTGCCAGCAGCGTAGACTCTGGCGGGAGGAGGGAGACCCAGTACTTC.

The CDR3 DNA reads as TGTGCCACCAGTTCAACTAGCGGGAGGTTGGGCAATGAGCAGTTCTTC. Translation: CATSSTSGRLGNEQFF. V is TRBV24-1 and J is TRBJ2-1; 12 positions match TRBD2. The V and J ends lost 6 bases and 6 bases, in that order; junction bases with no gene match: 8. Germline V gives CDR1 KGHDR, CDR2 SFDVKD. The length of the CDR3 is 16 residues.

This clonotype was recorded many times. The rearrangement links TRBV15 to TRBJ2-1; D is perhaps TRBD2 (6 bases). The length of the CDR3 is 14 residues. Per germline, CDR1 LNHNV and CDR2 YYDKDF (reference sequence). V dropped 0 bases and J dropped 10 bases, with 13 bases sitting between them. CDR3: CATSRDLGDSEQFF. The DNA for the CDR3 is TGTGCCACCAGCAGAGATTTAGGGGACTCGGAGCAGTTCTTC.